These 7 T cell receptor beta chains came from one sample sequenced in a study of CD8 T cells in ankylosing spondylitis. Using its own MiXCR run on the 5' RACE reads, TCRdb lists one record per CDR3 protein. Of around 340,000 distinct CDR3 sequences listed, approximately 22% were seen once; the top ten hold about 12%. The sequencing input was blood, either unsorted or a sorted T cell fraction (not recorded which). The receptors here all came from a male donor with ankylosing spondylitis or in good health (not recorded which).

This clonotype was seen more than once but under ten times. This chain links TRBV7-9 with TRBJ2-7, with D tentatively TRBD1 (6 bases). The V gene lost 2 bases and the J gene lost 3 bases, with 8 bases spanning the gap. Germline V gene lookup returns CDR1 SEHNR and CDR2 FQNEAQ (reference sequence). The CDR3 is made up of 13 amino acids. CDR3 bases: TGTGCCAGCAGCTTAAAGGGGGACTACGAGCAGTACTTC. Amino acids: CASSLKGDYEQYF. Variable domain in full (rest from reference TRBV7-9 and TRBJ2-7): DTGVSQNPRHKITKRGQNVTFRCDPISEHNRLYWYRQTLGQGPEFLTYFQNEAQLEKSRLLSDRFSAERPKGSFSTLEIQRTEQGDSAMYLCASSLKGDYEQYFGPGTRLTVT.

In regard to this clonotype: The junction shows a germline mismatch at one end, possibly a read error. The J gene is TRBJ2-5, the V gene TRBV7-9; weak D call: TRBD2 (5 bases). Germline V gene sequence: CDR1 SEHNR, CDR2 FQNEAQ (reference sequence). The CDR3 length is 13 residues. As DNA, the CDR3 is TGTGCCAGCAGCCTAGTGGACTCACTTAGTTATGACTTC. Its translation: CASSLVDSLSYDF.

This sequence joins TRBV4-1 and TRBJ2-2, with 10 positions matching TRBD1. CDR1 is MGHRA, CDR2 YSYEKL, per germline. Germline trimming cut 3 bases from V and 7 bases from J; bases unmatched to any gene: 5. The CDR3 contains 15 residues. CDR3 amino acids: CASSHPGTGDGELFF. The CDR3 nucleotides read TGCGCCAGCAGCCATCCCGGGACAGGGGACGGGGAGCTGTTTTTT.

The CDR3 region is CSVAGGVYEQYF. Here the CDR3 DNA reads TGCAGCGTGGCGGGGGGGGTCTACGAGCAGTACTTC. The V call is TRBV29-1, the J call TRBJ2-7; TRBD2 matches 9 bases. Trimming at V came to 6 bases and at J to 3 bases, leaving 3 bases not matched to a gene. This CDR3 has 12 amino acids. CDR1 and CDR2 from the germline V gene are SQVTM and ANQGSEA.

This clonotype has just a few counts. The chain joins TRBV20-1 to TRBJ2-3; D is possibly TRBD1 (5 bases). This CDR3 has 14 amino acids. Per germline, CDR1 DFQATT and CDR2 SNEGSKA (reference sequence). Trimming stripped 0 bases from V and 5 bases from J, with 12 bases between. The CDR3 region has the DNA TGCAGTGCTAGAGATAGGGGATGGGGAGATACGCAGTATTTT. It translates to CSARDRGWGDTQYF.

The chain uses TRBV4-1 and TRBJ2-3; D could derive from TRBD1 or TRBD2 (5 bases each). CDR1 is MGHRA, CDR2 YSYEKL, per germline. V lost 4 bases and J lost 4, with 18 bases in between. The CDR3 contains 16 residues. The CDR3 DNA reads as TGCGCCAGCAGCCGACCGGGACGAAATCGAGCAGATACGCAGTATTTT. Translated: CASSRPGRNRADTQYF.

The chain joins TRBV7-9 to TRBJ1-4, with 9 bases aligning to TRBD1. Germline V lookup: CDR1 SEHNR, CDR2 FQNEAQ (reference sequence). The CDR3 runs 15 residues. V dropped 1 base and J dropped 8; count of bases not matched to a gene: 5. The DNA for the CDR3 is TGTGCCAGCAGCTTAGGTCCCGGGACAGGGGAAAAACTGTTTTTT. This codes for CASSLGPGTGEKLFF.